This T cell receptor (beta chain) appears in the sequencing data of a study of Ad26.COV2.S vaccination and SARS-CoV-2 variants. The trim removed 4 bases at V and 7 bases at J, leaving 10 bases unmatched. CDR1 and CDR2 (germline): SGHRS, YFSETQ. The CDR3 extends over 15 amino acids. Treatment described: around 19 received Ad26.COV2.S at low or high dose, single or two shots; 5 received placebo; per-sample allocation not given. On day 63 after the first injection, vaccine and placebo recipients gave samples. This table comes from immunoSEQ multiplex PCR, and its TCRdb copy is limited to in-frame clones, with some not included. The sample has some 480,000 clones, around nine tenths seen once; the top ten hold roughly 13%.

The V and J genes are TRBV5-1 and TRBJ2-1; 8 nucleotides match TRBD2. The source material was peripheral blood, sampled in a trial of Ad26.COV2.S vaccine versus placebo. The sequence was obtained from a person aged 18-60 years who received the Ad26.COV2.S COVID-19 vaccine or a placebo. The CDR3 loop is CASSTSGTRSNEQFF. DNA of the CDR3: TGCGCCAGCAGCACCTCCGGGACTAGAAGTAATGAGCAGTTCTTC.